This TCR beta chain emerged from a study of T cells in Graves' hyperthyroidism and ophthalmopathy (dated by TCRdb to the late 2010s). Context from the whole study: Peripheral blood was sampled at the time of initial diagnosis, prior to any treatment. To identify distinguishing TCR V-J signatures, a discovery cohort of 100 patients was used, comprising 43 with Graves' ophthalmopathy and 57 with stable Graves' hyperthyroidism. Whether ophthalmopathy could be predicted prospectively was tested in an independent validation cohort made up of under 20 hyperthyroidism patients plus 17 patients who later progressed to ophthalmopathy. The 80 to 100 discovery patients were randomly divided into training and test sets at a 7:3 ratio. Thyroid tissue and blood T-cell repertoires from about six Graves' hyperthyroidism patients were also compared in the study. Once sampling was done, hyperthyroidism patients were given methimazole at a starting dose of 30 mg daily, whereas ophthalmopathy patients were given high-dose intravenous methylprednisolone. According to the paper, TCR Vbeta CDR3 sequencing was carried out on 120 to 150 peripheral blood samples, which came from 40 to 45 ophthalmopathy, roughly 75 hyperthyroidism and around 17 progressor patients.

Amplification of TCR beta CDR3 regions was carried out from RNA transcripts. A first-round RT-PCR of the TCR CDR3 used the HTBI primer set with the Qiagen OneStep RT-PCR kit. The libraries were constructed in a second round of multiplex PCR and then size-selected and purified. Libraries were sequenced paired-end with 100 bp reads on an Illumina HiSeq2000. From the authors' description of their analysis: SOAPnuke was used to process the raw data, with reads discarded if the reads contained adapters or uncalled bases, had a mean Phred below 15, or lacked an exact constant-primer or identifier match. COPE v1.2.5 was used to merge the high-quality paired reads, and each unique nucleotide sequence was defined as a clonotype. MiTCR v1.1 was used to align the clonotypes against IMGT TRBV, TRBD and TRBJ reference segments. The analysis was restricted to V-J combinations with a frequency above 0.0001, which together covered 99.2% of the repertoires. The TCS score was defined as the ratio of F50 (clonal expansion) to E x V (chaos), calculated using BLOSUM62-based TCRdist between CDR3 peptides within each V-J. Welch's t-statistics and random forest reduced roughly 540 V-J features to about 13, which were used in a naive Bayes classifier (R e1071). TCRdb reanalyzed the raw reads on its own, using fastp at Q25 for trimming and MiXCR for clone calling, and kept in-frame beta chains. Rows matching on CDR3 protein sequence are summarized as one entry with the most common DNA and genes. Clone size and V and J calls follow TCRdb, not the original study. The sample records roughly 530,000 distinct CDR3 sequences, 15% to 20% of which are singletons. The ten largest clones take up 17% of the sample.

Moderately to severely active disease, a Clinical Activity Score of at least 3, a NOSPECS grade of at least 4, and a duration under 3 months were present in ophthalmopathy patients. Any patient with an uncontrolled infection, another autoimmune disease, pregnancy or lactation was excluded. Clinical symptoms, serum thyroxine and TRAb, thyroid ultrasound, and orbital computed tomography formed the basis for the diagnoses. Ficoll-Paque density gradient centrifugation was used to isolate PBMCs from 9.5 to 10 ml of fresh peripheral blood. Total RNA was extracted using Trizol reagent, and RNA quality was assessed on an Agilent 2100 Bioanalyzer. Beyond this particular receptor, the publication reports: Blood samples also contained most of the expanded thyroid clonotypes (frequency above 0.001), which suggests that blood repertoires may reflect thyroid immune responses. No statistical method was used to set the sample size in advance, and investigators knew the group allocation. In validation, the model predicted progression to ophthalmopathy with about 71% sensitivity and about 72% specificity, a median of around six months before onset. A 13 V-J signature model separated ophthalmopathy from stable hyperthyroidism, with approximately 87% sensitivity and 81.08% specificity in cross-validation and 80%/75% in testing.

The CDR3 has 15 amino acids, counting the end cysteine and phenylalanine. The entry retains the CDR3 DNA only, 45 bases that are in frame from base 1. CDR1 is given as SGHTA and CDR2 as FQGNSA, both from the germline V gene. The junction shows trimming of 5 bases on V and 2 bases on J, and the gene matches do not reach 3 bases of it. This clonotype was picked up many times. It has no known antigen specificity. Base qualities were left out, and no much larger clone turns up one base away. Recombination linked TRBV7-2 to TRBJ2-7; TRBD2 aligns with 13 central bases. This receptor was taken from a woman aged 18-30 years with Graves' ophthalmopathy. The material sequenced was blood. The CDR3 in this case is CASSVGTSGTYEQYF. The DNA is TGTGCCAGCAGCGTGGGGACTAGCGGGACCTACGAGCAGTACTTC.